Listed here are 14 T cell receptor beta chains from one sample, sequenced in a study of T cells after yellow fever vaccination. From the 5' RACE reads, TCRdb called clonotypes with MiXCR, one entry per CDR3 protein. The repertoire holds hundreds of thousands of distinct CDR3 sequences, with around an eighth as singletons. This specimen was PBMCs, taken on the day of the yellow fever booster vaccination. The source of these receptors is a man younger than 40 who received the YFV17D yellow fever vaccine.

The rearrangement uses TRBV12-3 or TRBV12-4 and TRBJ2-7; 9 positions match TRBD2. The ends lost 5 bases at V and 7 bases at J; junction bases unmatched: 9. The CDR3 extends over 14 amino acids. The DNA for the CDR3 is TGTGCCAGCAGTCCCCTAGCGGGACTGGGTGAGCAGTACTTC. This encodes CASSPLAGLGEQYF.

This chain connects TRBV19 to TRBJ1-5, with D perhaps matching TRBD1 (6 bases). V lost 3 bases to trimming and J lost 3 bases, with 9 bases between them. The CDR3 consists of 14 residues. Germline CDR1 reads LNHDA; CDR2 reads SQIVND (reference sequence). The CDR3 nucleotides are TGTGCCAGTAGTATCAGGGGCACCAATCAGCCCCAGCATTTT. Translated, it gives CASSIRGTNQPQHF.

This clonotype was seen a handful of times. The chain uses TRBV6-1 and TRBJ2-5; the D call may be TRBD1 or TRBD2 (5 bases each). Trimming took 4 bases from V and 5 from J, leaving 17 bases between them. Germline-derived CDR1 and CDR2 are MNHNS and SASEGT. CDR3 length equals 15 residues. CDR3 amino acids: CASSGQGRLRETQYF. In DNA, the CDR3 is TGTGCCAGCAGTGGGCAGGGACGGCTTCGGGAGACCCAGTACTTC.

This clonotype was detected only a few times. The chain joins TRBV3-1 to TRBJ1-2, with D possibly matching TRBD1 (5 bases). Germline CDR1 LGHDT, CDR2 YNNKEL (reference sequence). The CDR3 extends over 17 amino acids. Trimming took off 6 bases at V and 2 bases at J, with 22 bases between the two ends. The CDR3 DNA sequence: TGTGCCAGCAGACACGGACGGACATTCCCAATCAACTATGGCTACACCTTC. This gives the protein CASRHGRTFPINYGYTF.

There are a few counts of this clonotype. The chain is built from TRBV7-9 and TRBJ2-3; weak D call: TRBD1 (5 bases). This CDR3 is built from 14 residues. Germline values: CDR1 SEHNR, CDR2 FQNEAQ (reference sequence). Trimming took 5 bases from V and 4 from J, leaving 13 bases between them. CDR3 residues: CASSTTAKSDTQYF. CDR3 DNA: TGTGCCAGCAGCACGACAGCAAAATCAGATACGCAGTATTTT.

The rearrangement joins TRBV4-2 to TRBJ2-3; 12 bases agree with TRBD2. Germline CDR1 LGHNA, CDR2 YNFKEQ. The CDR3 extends over 18 amino acids. The V segment lost 4 bases and the J segment 2 bases; nucleotides outside the gene matches: 10. The chain's CDR3 is CASSRLTSGSSLTDTQYF. As DNA, the CDR3 is TGTGCCAGCAGCCGTTTGACTAGCGGGAGTTCTCTCACAGATACGCAGTATTTT.

This clonotype was recorded a few times. The chain is built from TRBV12-3 or TRBV12-4 and TRBJ1-5; 11 bases align to TRBD1. The CDR3 is made up of 15 amino acids. V was clipped by 6 bases and J by 4 bases; unmatched bases: 5. The CDR3: CASRGTGGENQPQHF. In nucleotides, the CDR3 is TGTGCCAGCAGGGGGACAGGGGGAGAAAATCAGCCCCAGCATTTT.

This clonotype came up a few times. The chain is built from TRBV6-1 and TRBJ1-2; D perhaps matches TRBD1 (5 bases). CDR1 and CDR2 (germline): MNHNS, SASEGT. Trimming took off 8 bases at V and 4 bases at J, with 17 bases between the two ends. The CDR3 spans 14 residues. CDR3 region: CASHLGGGAYGYTF. CDR3 bases: TGTGCCAGCCACCTGGGAGGAGGGGCCTATGGCTACACCTTC.

This clonotype was picked up a small number of times. The chain employs TRBV10-1 and TRBJ2-5, with 14 positions matching TRBD2. CDR1 WNHNN and CDR2 SYGVQD come from the germline V gene (reference sequence). Unmatched junction bases numbered 18, after V lost 7 bases and J lost 8 bases. This CDR3 contains 18 residues. The CDR3 protein is CASIPTGRGLAGAGTQYF. In DNA, the CDR3 is TGCGCCAGCATCCCCACGGGCCGGGGACTAGCGGGAGCAGGAACCCAGTACTTC.

This clonotype was counted at least ten times. The genes are TRBV28 and TRBJ2-1, with unresolved D. The germline CDR1 and CDR2 sequences are MDHEN and SYDVKM. Trimming left V 3 bases short and J 9 bases short, with 12 bases between. The CDR3 consists of 13 residues. Here the CDR3 reads CASSFLPRPEQFF. For the CDR3, the DNA is TGTGCCAGCAGTTTCCTGCCGCGGCCTGAGCAGTTCTTC. Looking up the rest from reference TRBV28 and TRBJ2-1 gives the full variable domain: DVKVTQSSRYLVKRTGEKVFLECVQDMDHENMFWYRQDPGLGLRLIYFSYDVKMKEKGDIPEGYSVSREKKERFSLILESASTNQTSMYLCASSFLPRPEQFFGPGTRLTVL.

This sequence joins TRBV27 and TRBJ1-1, with D possibly being TRBD1 (6 bases). Germline CDR1 is MNHEY and CDR2 is SMNVEV (reference sequence). V dropped 2 bases and J dropped 4 bases, with 20 bases sitting between them. This CDR3 comprises 17 residues. The CDR3 DNA is TGTGCCAGCAGTTTACGAGCCTTCGAGGGGGGGACCACTGAAGCTTTCTTT. The encoded protein is CASSLRAFEGGTTEAFF.

The V call is TRBV20-1, the J call TRBJ2-3; tentative D call: TRBD1 (6 bases). Germline lookup yields CDR1 DFQATT and CDR2 SNEGSKA (reference sequence). This CDR3 has 13 residues. The germline V and J ends were trimmed by 7 bases and 2 bases, with 13 bases remaining between them. The CDR3 spells CSVTDRNTDTQYF. CDR3 in DNA: TGCAGTGTAACGGACAGAAACACAGATACGCAGTATTTT.

Many counts were recorded for this clonotype. J is TRBJ2-3 and V is TRBV12-3 or TRBV12-4; D might be TRBD1 (6 bases). This CDR3 has 13 amino acids. Trimming shortened V by 6 bases and J by 3 bases, and 10 bases separated the two germline ends. The chain's CDR3 is CASSSDRTDTQYF. The CDR3 DNA reads as TGTGCCAGCAGCTCGGACAGAACAGATACGCAGTATTTT.

The J gene is TRBJ2-6, the V gene TRBV6-2 or TRBV6-3; D remains unclear. V gave up 3 bases and J gave up 4 bases, with 16 bases separating them. CDR1 is MNHEY, CDR2 SVGEGT, per germline. The CDR3 consists of 17 residues. DNA for the CDR3: TGTGCCAGCAGTTATGGTATCGGGTCCTACGGGGCCAACGTCCTGACTTTC. Protein sequence: CASSYGIGSYGANVLTF.